The 20 T cell receptor beta chains in this list originate from one sample, sequenced in a study of molecular identifiers for immune sequencing clone quantification. TCRdb re-derived calls from the PCR reads in MiXCR, one entry per CDR3 protein. This sample carries 35,000 to 45,000 distinct CDR3 sequences, roughly 19% of them seen once, and the ten largest clones take less than 1.2%. Source material: naive CD8+ T cells from blood, with Jurkat cell RNA spiked in. Subset given: FACS-sorted CD8+CD4-CCR7+CD45RA+ naive T cells. The origin of the receptors is a human donor in good health. Some libraries in this study had Jurkat cell RNA spiked in.

This clonotype was seen ten or more times. The chain has TRBV12-3 or TRBV12-4 and TRBJ2-5; D is uncertain. The CDR3 has 13 residues. V was trimmed by 2 bases and J by 5 bases, leaving 9 bases between them. Here the CDR3 reads CASSLFLGETQYF. In nucleotides, the CDR3 is TGTGCCAGCAGTTTATTCCTCGGCGAGACCCAGTACTTC.

This sequence joins TRBV27 and TRBJ1-2; the D is unclear. This CDR3 spans 13 amino acids. Per the germline V gene, CDR1 is MNHEY and CDR2 is SMNVEV (reference sequence). Trimming removed 3 bases at V and 5 bases at J, with 10 bases between. CDR3 in amino acids: CASSFGQAYGYTF. The CDR3 region has the DNA TGTGCCAGCAGTTTTGGTCAGGCTTATGGCTACACCTTC.

The chain joins TRBV3-2 to TRBJ1-5; no DNA check was done on the table's D call, TRBD1. TRBV3-2 is flagged as a pseudogene. The CDR3 totals 20 residues. CDR3 amino acids: CASSHALLNPPGTRDQPQHF. For the CDR3, the DNA is TGTGCCAGCAGCCACGCCCTGTTAAACCCGCCTGGGACACGAGATCAGCCCCAGCATTTT.

In its sample, this clonotype was seen many times. V is TRBV12-3 or TRBV12-4 and J is TRBJ2-5; D perhaps matches TRBD1 (5 bases). CDR3 length: 14 amino acids. V lost 4 bases and J lost 0, with 9 bases in between. The CDR3 loop is CASSYLDNQETQYF. CDR3 DNA sequence: TGTGCCAGCAGTTATCTGGACAACCAAGAGACCCAGTACTTC.

This clonotype was seen at least ten times. V gene TRBV27 combines with J gene TRBJ1-4; D not resolved. This CDR3 spans 15 amino acids. The germline V and J ends were trimmed by 6 bases and 4 bases, with 15 bases remaining between them. Germline CDR1 MNHEY, CDR2 SMNVEV (reference sequence). CDR3 nucleotides: TGTGCCAGCAGACTGTTGACGGCTAGTAATGAAAAACTGTTTTTT. Its translation is CASRLLTASNEKLFF.

Ten or more counts support this clonotype. J is TRBJ2-3 and V is TRBV4-1; D is uncertain. The CDR3 spans 14 residues. Trimming left V 2 bases short and J 0 bases short, with 6 bases between. In germline, CDR1 is MGHRA, CDR2 YSYEKL. CDR3 sequence (DNA): TGCGCCAGCAGCCAAAGGGCTAGCACAGATACGCAGTATTTT. Translated: CASSQRASTDTQYF.

This clonotype was counted ten times or more. At one end, the junction sequence differs from germline, possibly due to a read error. The V and J genes are TRBV7-9 and TRBJ2-5; TRBD2 is a possible D gene (5 bases). Germline V lookup: CDR1 SEHNR, CDR2 FQNEAQ (reference sequence). This CDR3 spans 16 amino acids. Here the CDR3 reads CASSLAGEIGGETQYF. The CDR3 region has the DNA TGTGCCAGCAGCCTAGCCGGCGAAATTGGCGGAGAGACCCAGTACTTC.

This clonotype was counted many times. The chain recombines TRBV30 with TRBJ2-3; perhaps D is TRBD1 or TRBD2 (5 bases each). V was clipped by 3 bases and J by 2 bases, with 15 bases between them. The length of the CDR3 is 15 residues. The germline CDR1 and CDR2 sequences are GTSNPN and SVGIG (reference sequence). In nucleotides, the CDR3 is TGTGCCTGGAGCCCGGGGACCCTCCTCACAGATACGCAGTATTTT. Translated: CAWSPGTLLTDTQYF.

This clonotype was recorded at least ten times. This rearrangement joins TRBV20-1 to TRBJ2-7; 9 nucleotides match TRBD2. Germline V gene data show CDR1 as DFQATT and CDR2 as SNEGSKA (reference sequence). V shed 1 base and J 1 base; nucleotides not matched to a gene: 8. The CDR3 runs 16 residues. The CDR3 protein is CSARGPLAGLSYEQYF. The CDR3 DNA follows: TGCAGTGCTAGAGGACCCCTAGCGGGGCTTTCCTACGAGCAGTACTTC.

This clonotype was counted between two and nine times. This chain connects TRBV13 to TRBJ2-7; TRBD1 matches 8 bases. V dropped 5 bases and J dropped 6; count of bases not matched to a gene: 12. Germline values: CDR1 PRHDT, CDR2 FYEKMQ (reference sequence). The CDR3 loop spans 15 amino acids. CDR3 nucleotides: TGTGCCAGCAGCGCCGGGGCAGGGGGCCGAATCGAGCAGTACTTC. This gives the protein CASSAGAGGRIEQYF.

This clonotype came up many times. This chain connects TRBV7-9 to TRBJ2-7, with D hard to call. Deletions cut 5 bases from V and 2 bases from J, with 10 bases between. There are 13 residues in the CDR3. Germline V CDR1 and CDR2: SEHNR, FQNEAQ (reference sequence). Here the CDR3 reads CASSPDAAYEQYF. For the CDR3, the DNA is TGTGCCAGCAGCCCGGACGCAGCCTACGAGCAGTACTTC.

Remarks on this clonotype: A much larger clonotype is one base distant, so this may be a read error. This chain links TRBV11-2 with TRBJ2-3; TRBD2 is a possible D gene (6 bases). V was shortened by 4 bases and J by 3 bases, with 17 bases between the two germline ends. The CDR3 has 16 amino acids. From germline, CDR1 is SGHAT and CDR2 FQNNGV. CDR3 DNA: TGTGCCAGCAGCTGGTGGACTGGCGGGGTAACAGATACGCAGTATTTT. It codes for CASSWWTGGVTDTQYF.

This clonotype has at least ten counts. The chain joins TRBV19 to TRBJ2-6, with unresolved D. Germline assignment: CDR1 LNHDA and CDR2 SQIVND (reference sequence). The CDR3 length is 14 residues. V shed 3 bases and J shed 0 bases, with 3 bases lying between them. The CDR3 DNA is TGTGCCAGTAGTATTGCCTCTGGGGCCAACGTCCTGACTTTC. Amino acids: CASSIASGANVLTF.

The rearrangement uses TRBV20-1 and TRBJ2-1; D call uncertain. Germline values: CDR1 DFQATT, CDR2 SNEGSKA (reference sequence). Trimming pared 0 bases from V and 7 bases from J, leaving 13 bases between. CDR3 length: 14 residues. The CDR3 nucleotides read TGCAGTGCTAGAGATGGCGCAGCTGATAATGAGCAGTTCTTC. It codes for CSARDGAADNEQFF.

Comment on this clonotype: No conserved phenylalanine or tryptophan is present at the end of the CDR3, so a read error is the likely explanation. The chain carries TRBV6-2 or TRBV6-3 and TRBJ2-7; 8 bases map to TRBD1. V gave up 0 bases and J gave up 5 bases; unmatched junction bases: 3. Germline V gives CDR1 MNHEY, CDR2 SVGEGT. The CDR3 length is 14 residues. The CDR3 here is CASSYSSGGHEQYL. For the CDR3, the DNA is TGTGCCAGCAGTTACTCGTCAGGGGGCCACGAGCAGTACTTG.

Points on this clonotype: Given a much more abundant clone one base away, this may be a read error. The rearrangement uses TRBV27 and TRBJ2-5; D might be TRBD2 (6 bases). CDR1 is MNHEY and CDR2 is SMNVEV in the germline V gene (reference sequence). The CDR3 has 14 residues. CDR3 DNA sequence: TGTGCCAGCGGTTTATGGGGAGGCCAAGAGACCCAGTACTTC. This encodes CASGLWGGQETQYF.

This clonotype appeared many times. V and J are TRBV12-3 or TRBV12-4 and TRBJ2-3; 10 bases agree with TRBD2. The CDR3 is 13 amino acids. Trimming removed 11 bases from V and 1 base from J; junction bases left unmatched: 3. CDR3 in DNA: TGTGCCTCGGGGACTAGCGGCACAGATACGCAGTATTTT. This gives the protein CASGTSGTDTQYF.

In this sample, this clonotype turned up many times. V and J are TRBV5-1 and TRBJ2-7; TRBD2 matches 15 bases. Germline V gene lookup returns CDR1 SGHRS and CDR2 YFSETQ. The CDR3 spans 19 residues. The V gene end was trimmed by 0 bases and the J gene end by 0 bases; junction bases not matched to a gene: 7. CDR3: CASSLGPGLAGGFSYEQYF. The CDR3, as DNA: TGCGCCAGCAGCTTGGGCCCGGGACTAGCGGGAGGCTTCTCCTACGAGCAGTACTTC.

As to this clonotype: With a much larger clone just one base away, this may be a read error. V is TRBV27 and J is TRBJ2-3, with D perhaps TRBD1 (6 bases). Germline V CDR1 and CDR2: MNHEY, SMNVEV (reference sequence). The length of the CDR3 is 17 residues. The V gene lost 3 bases and the J gene lost 5 bases, with 21 bases spanning the gap. The CDR3 region is CASSFRRGSPEGDTQYF. Written as DNA, the CDR3 is TGTGCCAGCAGTTTTAGAAGGGGGTCCCCCGAGGGAGATACGCAGTATTTT.

This clonotype was detected many times. J is TRBJ2-3 and V is TRBV4-1; TRBD1 aligns across 10 bases. Looked up from germline, CDR1 is MGHRA and CDR2 is YSYEKL. The V segment lost 4 bases and the J segment 4 bases; nucleotides outside the gene matches: 11. The CDR3 runs to 17 residues. DNA of the CDR3: TGCGCCAGCAGCCCTCCCCCGGGACAGGGGTATGCAGATACGCAGTATTTT. Amino acids: CASSPPPGQGYADTQYF.